The source of this TCR gamma chain is a study of gamma delta lymphoproliferative disorders and STAT genes (dated by TCRdb to 2017 to 2018). Regarding the complete study: Of the 9 Tgammadelta LGLL patients who were sequenced, 5 followed an indolent course, while 4 had symptomatic disease. Because no corresponding Invivoscribe delta assay was available, delta-chain libraries were prepared according to the EuroClonality-NGS working group standard operating procedure. The study profiled TCR gamma and delta CDR3 repertoires by deep sequencing in Tgammadelta lymphoproliferative disease patients and healthy controls, within a larger immunophenotypic and STAT-mutation study. The LymphoTrack Dx TCRG Assay was used to prepare gamma-chain libraries from at least 50 ng of genomic DNA. The TCR-sequenced pilot group comprised 9 Tgammadelta large granular lymphocyte leukemia patients and a couple of hepatosplenic T-cell lymphoma patients. To confirm results, a couple of gamma-chain samples and every delta-chain sample were sequenced twice.

Both library methods used multiplex PCR with primers targeting conserved V and J regions of the TCR genes. Purified and pooled amplicons were sequenced on an Illumina MiSeq platform. The authors' analysis ran thus. V(D)J alignment, clonotype assembly and translation were handled by MiXCR, while functionality assessment and CDR3 repertoire analyses were done with VDJtools. CDR3 was defined according to IMGT, and analyses were limited to productive sequences using functional genes, with ORF genes and pseudogenes excluded. A custom Python script was used to look across all patients and controls for identical amino acid CDR3s belonging to major clonotypes, meaning those with a frequency of >=5%. A one-sided non-parametric Wilcoxon test was used to compare clonotype frequencies between patients and controls. Identical DNA sequences were merged into single rows after TCRdb reprocessed the public reads with CATT. V and J calls and clone size were set by TCRdb, not the authors. Within this sample are about 1,800 gamma-chain clones, with roughly 7% of them counted one time only. The ten most abundant clones make up about two thirds of the sample.

The paper's findings and limits, for the study overall: It was noted by the authors that NGS specificity may be reduced at low frequencies, so confirmation of the public or private nature of leukemic clones is needed. Leukemic cells were skewed toward terminal effectors, whereas control T cells likely spanned varied maturation stages, a difference potentially limiting comparisons between patients and controls. Major clones in indolent patients were dominated by Vgamma9-JgammaP and Vdelta2-Ddelta3-Jdelta1 rearrangements, whereas symptomatic patients lacked these rearrangements and used less common gene combinations. Nearly all major gamma and delta clonotypes of patients were found to be public, being shared with at least one healthy donor, and only a couple of gamma clonotypes were found to be private to disease. In whole-repertoire clustering, patient gamma repertoires grouped separately from healthy controls, whereas delta repertoires showed no separation between groups.

From cysteine to phenylalanine, the CDR3 is 12 amino acids long. The sequence is cut down to CDR3 DNA, 36 bases in frame from base 1. According to the germline V gene (reference sequence), CDR1 reads GITISATS and CDR2 reads ISYDGTV. V is pruned by 0 bases and J by 6 bases, leaving 2 bases of the junction without a gene match. This clone is labeled medium-sized (0.01 to 0.1%). Its antigen is still unknown. No quality values exist for individual bases; no much larger clone is one base distant. TCR sequencing was performed on genomic DNA from peripheral blood mononuclear cells isolated from patients and controls. Of the sequenced patients, about 5 were male and six or seven were female, and the group's median age was roughly 60 years. All patients came from a single hematology unit in Padova, Italy, and their diagnoses were reclassified as T-LGLL or HSTCL using the 2017 WHO criteria. All patient samples were collected while patients were off therapy or before therapy.

The chain joins TRGV9 to TRGJ1 or TRGJ2. The J gene is not listed in TCRdb, so it was assigned here from a DNA match to germline. The sequencing input was blood. The TCR sequence derives from a human donor with gamma-delta T-cell large granular lymphocyte leukemia. The CDR3 sequence is CALWEVLYKKLF. The base sequence is TGTGCCTTGTGGGAGGTGCTTTATAAGAAACTCTTT.